This T cell receptor beta chain was obtained from a study of shared clonotypes between healthy human individuals. The CDR3 is made up of 16 amino acids. The V gene lost 1 base and the J gene lost 10 bases, with 18 bases spanning the gap. Germline values: CDR1 SGHDT, CDR2 YYEEEE. TCRdb's table, derived via immunoSEQ multiplex PCR, lists solely in-frame clones and lacks some. The data hold about 1 million clones, with 70% to 80% observed a single time. The receptor's source is a young man in good health. The chain employs TRBV5-6 and TRBJ1-6; D ambiguous. The sample taken for sequencing was memory CD4+ T cells sorted from blood. Stated subset: CD45RA-negative fraction. The CDR3 reads CASSLNSGSFGSPLHF. CDR3 DNA sequence: TGTGCCAGCAGCTTGAATTCGGGAAGCTTTGGCTCACCCCTCCACTTT. The entire variable domain, with the rest obtained from reference TRBV5-6 and TRBJ1-6, is as follows: DAGVTQSPTHLIKTRGQQVTLRCSPKSGHDTVSWYQQALGQGPQFIFQYYEEEERQRGNFPDRFSGHQFPNYSSELNVNALLLGDSALYLCASSLNSGSFGSPLHFGNGTRLTVT.